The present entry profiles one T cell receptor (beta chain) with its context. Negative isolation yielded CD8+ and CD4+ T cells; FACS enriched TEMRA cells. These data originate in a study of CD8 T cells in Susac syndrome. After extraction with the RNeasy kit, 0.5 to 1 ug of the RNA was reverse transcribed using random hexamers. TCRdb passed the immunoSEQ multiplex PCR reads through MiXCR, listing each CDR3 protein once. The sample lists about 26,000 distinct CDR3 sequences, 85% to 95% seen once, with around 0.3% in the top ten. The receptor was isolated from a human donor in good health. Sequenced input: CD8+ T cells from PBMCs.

The CDR3 here is CASRNTGAALYTF. The CDR3 DNA is TGTGCCAGCAGAAACACAGGGGCAGCTCTCTACACCTTC. The V call is TRBV7-2, the J call TRBJ1-2; 7 bases line up with TRBD1. The V and J ends lost 6 bases and 10 bases, in that order; junction bases with no gene match: 11. The CDR3 is 13 amino acids. The germline V gene has CDR1 SGHTA and CDR2 FQGNSA.